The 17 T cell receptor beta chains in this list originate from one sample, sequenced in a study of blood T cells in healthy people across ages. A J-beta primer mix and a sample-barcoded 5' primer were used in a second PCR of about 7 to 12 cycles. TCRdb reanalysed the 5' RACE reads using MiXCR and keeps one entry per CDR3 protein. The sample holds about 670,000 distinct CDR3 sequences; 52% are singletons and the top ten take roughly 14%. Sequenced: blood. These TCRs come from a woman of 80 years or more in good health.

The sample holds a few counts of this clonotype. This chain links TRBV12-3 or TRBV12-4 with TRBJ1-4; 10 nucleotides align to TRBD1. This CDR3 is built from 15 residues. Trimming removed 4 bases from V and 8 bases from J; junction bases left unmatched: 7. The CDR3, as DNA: TGTGCCAGCAGTTCGGGACAGGGGAGGGGGGAAAAACTGTTTTTT. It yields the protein CASSSGQGRGEKLFF.

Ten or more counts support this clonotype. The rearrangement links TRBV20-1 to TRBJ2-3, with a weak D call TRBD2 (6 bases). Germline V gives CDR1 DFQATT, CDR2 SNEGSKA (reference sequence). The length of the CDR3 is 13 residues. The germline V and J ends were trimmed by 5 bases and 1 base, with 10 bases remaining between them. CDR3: CSAYPGGTDTQYF. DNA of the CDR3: TGCAGTGCTTACCCGGGAGGCACAGATACGCAGTATTTT.

This chain's CDR3 is CASSQETGTGKRGAFF. The CDR3 DNA sequence: TGTGCCAGCAGCCAAGAAACCGGGACAGGGAAACGAGGAGCTTTCTTT. This rearrangement joins TRBV4-2 to TRBJ1-1, with 9 nucleotides matching TRBD1. The CDR3 loop spans 16 amino acids. The V gene's germline CDR1 is LGHNA and CDR2 YNFKEQ. Unmatched junction bases numbered 12, after V lost 0 bases and J lost 10 bases.

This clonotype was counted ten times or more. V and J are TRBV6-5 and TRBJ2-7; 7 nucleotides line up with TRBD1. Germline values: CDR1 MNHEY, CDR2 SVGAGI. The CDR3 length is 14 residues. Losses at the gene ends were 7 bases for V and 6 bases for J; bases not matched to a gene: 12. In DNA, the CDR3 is TGTGCCAGCACAACCGGGACAGTTCTTTGCGAGCAGTACTTC. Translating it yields CASTTGTVLCEQYF.

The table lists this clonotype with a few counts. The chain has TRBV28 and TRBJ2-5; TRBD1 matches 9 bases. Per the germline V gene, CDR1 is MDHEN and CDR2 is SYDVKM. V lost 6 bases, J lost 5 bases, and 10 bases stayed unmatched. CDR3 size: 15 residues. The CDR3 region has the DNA TGTGCCAGCAGCCCAACAGGGGGCCTTCGGGAGACCCAGTACTTC. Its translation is CASSPTGGLRETQYF.

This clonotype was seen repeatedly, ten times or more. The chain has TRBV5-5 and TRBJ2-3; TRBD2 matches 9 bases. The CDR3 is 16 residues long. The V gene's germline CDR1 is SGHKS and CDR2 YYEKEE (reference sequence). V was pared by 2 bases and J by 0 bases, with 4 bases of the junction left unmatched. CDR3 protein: CASSFGLAGSTDTQYF. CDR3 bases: TGTGCCAGCAGCTTCGGGCTAGCGGGAAGCACAGATACGCAGTATTTT. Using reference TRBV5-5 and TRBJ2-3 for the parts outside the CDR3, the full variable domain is DAGVTQSPTHLIKTRGQQVTLRCSPISGHKSVSWYQQVLGQGPQFIFQYYEKEERGRGNFPDRFSARQFPNYSSELNVNALLLGDSALYLCASSFGLAGSTDTQYFGPGTRLTVL.

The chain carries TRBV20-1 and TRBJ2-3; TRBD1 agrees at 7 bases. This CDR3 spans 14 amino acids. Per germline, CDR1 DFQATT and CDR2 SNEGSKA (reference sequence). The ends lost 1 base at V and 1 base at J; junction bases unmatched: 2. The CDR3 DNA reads TGCAGTGCTAGAGGCCAGGGGGGCACAGATACGCAGTATTTT. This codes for CSARGQGGTDTQYF.

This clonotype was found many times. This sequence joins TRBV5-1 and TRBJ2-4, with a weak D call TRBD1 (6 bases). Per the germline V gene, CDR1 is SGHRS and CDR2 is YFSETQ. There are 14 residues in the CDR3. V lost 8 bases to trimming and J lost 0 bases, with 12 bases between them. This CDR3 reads CASREGGAKNIQYF. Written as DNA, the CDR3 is TGCGCCAGTCGCGAAGGGGGAGCCAAAAACATTCAGTACTTC.

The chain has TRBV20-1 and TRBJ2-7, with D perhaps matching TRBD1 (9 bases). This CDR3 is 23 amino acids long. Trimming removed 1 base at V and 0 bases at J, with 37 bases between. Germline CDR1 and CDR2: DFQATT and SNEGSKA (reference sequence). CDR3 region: CSARVVDRGEASGLGPPSYEQYF. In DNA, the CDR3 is TGCAGTGCTAGAGTTGTAGACAGGGGGGAAGCTAGCGGGCTGGGTCCCCCCTCCTACGAGCAGTACTTC.

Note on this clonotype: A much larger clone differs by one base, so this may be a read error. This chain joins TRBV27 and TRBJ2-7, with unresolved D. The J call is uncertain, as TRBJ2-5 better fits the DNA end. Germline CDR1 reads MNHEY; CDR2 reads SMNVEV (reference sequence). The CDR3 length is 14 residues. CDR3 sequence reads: CASSLSLKRETQYF. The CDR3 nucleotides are TGTGCCAGCAGTTTATCGCTTAAAAGAGAGACCCAGTACTTC.

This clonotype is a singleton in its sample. The CDR3 bases are TGTGCCAGCAGCCCCGGGGGGAGACCCACAGATACGCAGTATTTT. Translating it yields CASSPGGRPTDTQYF. The V and J genes are TRBV7-9 and TRBJ2-3; 7 bases are shared with TRBD2. Unmatched junction bases numbered 7, after V lost 5 bases and J lost 2 bases. The CDR3 extends over 15 amino acids. The germline V gene encodes CDR1 SEHNR and CDR2 FQNEAQ (reference sequence).

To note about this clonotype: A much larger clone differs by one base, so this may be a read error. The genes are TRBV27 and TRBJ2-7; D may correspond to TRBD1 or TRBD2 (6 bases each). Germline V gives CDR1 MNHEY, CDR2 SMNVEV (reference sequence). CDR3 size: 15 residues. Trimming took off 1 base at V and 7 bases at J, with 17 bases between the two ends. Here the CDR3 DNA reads TGTGCCAGCAGTTTATGGGGGGTGGGGGACAATGAGCAGTACTTC. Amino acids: CASSLWGVGDNEQYF.

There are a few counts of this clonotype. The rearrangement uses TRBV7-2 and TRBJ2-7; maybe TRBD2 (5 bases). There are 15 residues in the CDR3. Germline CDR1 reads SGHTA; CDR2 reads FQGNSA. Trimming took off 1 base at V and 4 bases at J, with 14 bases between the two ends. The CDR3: CASSLVRDFLYEQYF. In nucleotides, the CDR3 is TGTGCCAGCAGCTTAGTCCGGGATTTTCTATACGAGCAGTACTTC.

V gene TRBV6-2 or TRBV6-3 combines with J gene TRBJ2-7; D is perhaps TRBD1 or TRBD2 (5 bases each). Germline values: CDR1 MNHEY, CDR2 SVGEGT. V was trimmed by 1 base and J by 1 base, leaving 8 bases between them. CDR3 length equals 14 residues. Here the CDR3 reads CASSYWGKSYEQYF. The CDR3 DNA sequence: TGTGCCAGCAGTTACTGGGGGAAATCCTACGAGCAGTACTTC.

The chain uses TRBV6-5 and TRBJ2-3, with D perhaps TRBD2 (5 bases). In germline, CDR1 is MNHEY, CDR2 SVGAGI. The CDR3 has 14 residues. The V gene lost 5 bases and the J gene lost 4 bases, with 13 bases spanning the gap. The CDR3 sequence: CASSPALAPDTQYF. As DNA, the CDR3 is TGTGCCAGCAGTCCAGCCCTAGCCCCAGATACGCAGTATTTT.

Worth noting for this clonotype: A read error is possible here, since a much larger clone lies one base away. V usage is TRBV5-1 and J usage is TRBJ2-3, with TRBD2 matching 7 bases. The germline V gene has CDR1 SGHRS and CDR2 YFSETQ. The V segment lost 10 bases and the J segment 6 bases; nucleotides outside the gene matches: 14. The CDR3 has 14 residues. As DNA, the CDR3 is TGCGCCGGCACCGTGGGAGGGGATGGGGATACGCAGTATTTT. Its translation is CAGTVGGDGDTQYF. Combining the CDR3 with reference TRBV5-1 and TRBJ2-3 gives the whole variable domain KAGVTQTPRYLIKTRGQQVTLSCSPISGHRSVSWYQQTPGQGLQFLFEYFSETQRNKGNFPGRFSGRQFSNSRSEMNVSTLELGDSALYLCAGTVGGDGDTQYFGPGTRLTVL.

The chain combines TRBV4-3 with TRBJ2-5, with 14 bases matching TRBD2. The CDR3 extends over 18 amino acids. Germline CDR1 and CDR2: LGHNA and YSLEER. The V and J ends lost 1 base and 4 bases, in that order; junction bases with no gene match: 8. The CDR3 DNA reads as TGCGCCAGCAGCCAAGGAAGGACTAGCGGGGGGTCGGGAGAGACCCAGTACTTC. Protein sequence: CASSQGRTSGGSGETQYF.